The next 19 T cell receptor beta chains were all read from a single sample in a study of T-cell reconstitution after alpha-beta-depleted transplantation in children. TCRbeta library construction was performed incorporating unique molecular identifiers. TCRdb reprocessed the PCR reads via MiXCR and lists one record per CDR3 protein. The data hold about 300,000 distinct CDR3 sequences, with roughly a tenth observed a single time. The sequences come from PBMCs, collected before TCRalphabeta/CD19-depleted stem cell transplant. These receptors all stem from a boy under two years old with acute myeloid leukemia, due to receive a stem cell transplant.

This clonotype was detected many times. The V gene is TRBV7-2, the J gene TRBJ2-5; 7 bases are shared with TRBD2. This CDR3 has 16 amino acids. The germline gives CDR1 SGHTA, CDR2 FQGNSA. J gave up 1 base and V 6 bases, and 11 bases lay outside the gene matches. CDR3 nucleotides: TGTGCCAGCAGAAGCGGGCTAGCGGCGACCCAAGAGACCCAGTACTTC. Translating gives CASRSGLAATQETQYF.

In this sample, this clonotype turned up many times. The chain recombines TRBV29-1 with TRBJ2-1, with no clear D. The length of the CDR3 is 13 residues. V was clipped by 4 bases and J by 6 bases, with 13 bases between them. Germline lookup yields CDR1 SQVTM and CDR2 ANQGSEA. CDR3 loop: CSVGLTTGNEQFF. CDR3 nucleotides: TGCAGCGTTGGTTTGACAACCGGCAATGAGCAGTTCTTC.

This clonotype was counted at least ten times. The J gene is TRBJ2-3, the V gene TRBV7-9; 7 nucleotides match TRBD2. V was clipped by 3 bases and J by 0 bases; unmatched bases: 6. Per germline, CDR1 SEHNR and CDR2 FQNEAQ (reference sequence). This CDR3 region has 16 residues. CDR3 loop: CASSFSASGSTDTQYF. As DNA, the CDR3 is TGTGCCAGCAGCTTTAGCGCTAGCGGCAGCACAGATACGCAGTATTTT.

With regard to this clonotype: A much larger clone lies one base from this, so it may be a read error. This chain links TRBV24-1 with TRBJ2-5; D might be TRBD2 (5 bases). CDR3 length: 15 residues. Germline-derived CDR1 and CDR2 are KGHDR and SFDVKD. The CDR3 region has the DNA TGTGCCAACAGTGATCCGGATTATAGAGGGGAGACCCAGTACTTC. Protein sequence: CANSDPDYRGETQYF.

A note on this clonotype: This could be a read error, since a much larger clone is one nucleotide away. The chain links TRBV20-1 to TRBJ1-5; D remains ambiguous. Germline V gene data show CDR1 as DFQATT and CDR2 as SNEGSKA (reference sequence). This CDR3 has 16 amino acids. V shed 3 bases and J shed 0 bases, with 15 bases lying between them. The CDR3 sequence is CSARGAALYSNQPQHF. CDR3 nucleotide sequence: TGCAGTGCTAGGGGAGCAGCCCTCTATAGCAATCAGCCCCAGCATTTT.

This clonotype was counted many times. The chain has TRBV29-1 and TRBJ2-5; no clear D. CDR3 size: 13 residues. The germline V and J ends were trimmed by 3 bases and 2 bases, with 10 bases remaining between them. CDR1 SQVTM and CDR2 ANQGSEA come from the germline V gene. CDR3 region: CSVEGTDQETQYF. The CDR3 DNA reads as TGCAGCGTTGAGGGAACAGATCAAGAGACCCAGTACTTC.

The sample holds many counts of this clonotype. The chain links TRBV7-2 to TRBJ1-4, with TRBD1 matching over 7 bases. CDR1 SGHTA and CDR2 FQGNSA come from the germline V gene. The CDR3 loop spans 13 amino acids. Germline trimming cut 5 bases from V and 8 bases from J; bases unmatched to any gene: 5. The CDR3 sequence: CASSRQGGEKLFF. CDR3 DNA: TGTGCCAGCAGCCGACAGGGCGGGGAAAAACTGTTTTTT.

In this sample, this clonotype turned up many times. The genes are TRBV29-1 and TRBJ2-3, with TRBD1 matching 9 bases. The CDR3 runs 16 residues. The ends lost 7 bases at V and 3 bases at J; junction bases unmatched: 14. Germline V gene lookup returns CDR1 SQVTM and CDR2 ANQGSEA. The CDR3 sequence: CSGAQGQGRGTDTQYF. The CDR3 DNA reads TGCAGCGGTGCGCAAGGACAGGGGCGAGGAACAGATACGCAGTATTTT.

This clonotype was seen more than once but under ten times. The chain couples TRBV20-1 to TRBJ1-2, with D possibly matching TRBD1 (6 bases). The CDR3 runs 15 residues. Germline-derived CDR1 and CDR2 are DFQATT and SNEGSKA (reference sequence). V lost 3 bases, J lost 8 bases, and 22 bases lay in between. Here the CDR3 DNA reads TGCAGTGCTAGCTTATGGGACACGGGGCCCCTGGGCTACACCTTC. Encoded protein: CSASLWDTGPLGYTF.

The chain employs TRBV23-1 and TRBJ1-5, with D perhaps TRBD1 (6 bases). TRBV23-1 is flagged as an ORF with uncertain function. Trimming removed 4 bases from V and 1 base from J, with 14 bases in between. CDR3 size: 16 residues. In DNA form, the CDR3 reads TGCGCCAGCAGTCTCGGGAGTGACAGGAGCAATCAGCCCCAGCATTTT. It encodes CASSLGSDRSNQPQHF.

This clonotype showed up many times. The chain couples TRBV24-1 to TRBJ2-1; a weak D match, TRBD2 (5 bases). The CDR3 contains 15 residues. Per germline, CDR1 KGHDR and CDR2 SFDVKD. Trimming shortened V by 5 bases and J by 0 bases, and 10 bases separated the two germline ends. The chain's CDR3 is CATSASGDSYNEQFF. CDR3 bases: TGTGCCACCAGTGCGAGCGGAGACTCCTACAATGAGCAGTTCTTC.

This clonotype was counted only a few times. V is TRBV28 and J is TRBJ2-7; 12 nucleotides align to TRBD2. The CDR3 is made up of 17 amino acids. With 2 bases clipped from V and 0 bases from J, the junction kept 5 bases outside the gene matches. From germline, CDR1 is MDHEN and CDR2 SYDVKM. CDR3 amino acids: CASSLGLAGGTSYEQYF. CDR3 sequence (DNA): TGTGCCAGCAGTTTAGGGCTAGCGGGAGGGACCTCCTACGAGCAGTACTTC. Supplemented by reference TRBV28 and TRBJ2-7, the full variable domain reads DVKVTQSSRYLVKRTGEKVFLECVQDMDHENMFWYRQDPGLGLRLIYFSYDVKMKEKGDIPEGYSVSREKKERFSLILESASTNQTSMYLCASSLGLAGGTSYEQYFGPGTRLTVT.

The chain recombines TRBV19 with TRBJ1-5; 9 positions agree with TRBD1. Trimming at V came to 8 bases and at J to 0 bases, leaving 11 bases not matched to a gene. Germline values: CDR1 LNHDA, CDR2 SQIVND (reference sequence). The CDR3 extends over 17 amino acids. As DNA, the CDR3 is TGTGCCAGTTCCCGGGACAGGGTGATTTATAGCAATCAGCCCCAGCATTTT. Translating gives CASSRDRVIYSNQPQHF.

This chain links TRBV14 with TRBJ2-3; 10 nucleotides line up with TRBD2. Trimming cost V 0 bases and J 3 bases; bases outside gene matches: 12. The germline V gene has CDR1 SGHDN and CDR2 FVKESK. This CDR3 has 19 residues. The CDR3 DNA reads TGTGCCAGCAGCCAAGATGAGGGAACTAGCGGGGAGCCAACAGATACGCAGTATTTT. Its translation is CASSQDEGTSGEPTDTQYF.

There are a few counts of this clonotype. This chain uses TRBV10-3 with TRBJ2-3; TRBD1 matches 7 bases. The CDR3 is 14 residues long. The V segment lost 7 bases and the J segment 2 bases; nucleotides outside the gene matches: 6. Germline V CDR1 and CDR2: ENHRY, SYGVKD. CDR3 sequence reads: CAITSQGPTDTQYF. The CDR3 DNA is TGTGCCATCACTTCACAGGGGCCCACAGATACGCAGTATTTT.

CDR3 sequence: CASSQEPRGLTYGYTF. The CDR3 DNA reads as TGTGCCAGCAGCCAAGAACCCCGGGGTTTAACCTATGGCTACACCTTC. The chain couples TRBV14 to TRBJ1-2; D is ambiguous. CDR3 length equals 16 residues. V gave up 0 bases and J gave up 4 bases, with 15 bases separating them. Germline-derived CDR1 and CDR2 are SGHDN and FVKESK. Based on the CDR3 plus reference TRBV14 and TRBJ1-2, the full variable domain is EAGVTQFPSHSVIEKGQTVTLRCDPISGHDNLYWYRRVMGKEIKFLLHFVKESKQDESGMPNNRFLAERTGGTYSTLKVQPAELEDSGVYFCASSQEPRGLTYGYTFGSGTRLTVV.

This clonotype was picked up many times. The rearrangement joins TRBV15 to TRBJ2-1; the match to TRBD2 covers 9 bases. Germline V CDR1 and CDR2: LNHNV, YYDKDF (reference sequence). J was trimmed by 6 bases and V by 0 bases; bases with no gene match: 6. The CDR3 consists of 16 residues. CDR3 in DNA: TGTGCCACCAGCAGAGATGGTGCGGGAGGGGTCAATGAGCAGTTCTTC. Translating gives CATSRDGAGGVNEQFF.

The rearrangement links TRBV6-5 to TRBJ1-4; D is possibly TRBD1 (5 bases). The CDR3 sequence is 14 residues long. Germline V gives CDR1 MNHEY, CDR2 SVGAGI. V was clipped by 4 bases and J by 8 bases, with 14 bases between them. CDR3 bases: TGTGCCAGCAGTTGGGGGTGGGGTGAGGAAAAACTGTTTTTT. Translated, it gives CASSWGWGEEKLFF.

The rearrangement joins TRBV28 to TRBJ2-1; possibly TRBD1 or TRBD2 for D (5 bases each). Trimming removed 5 bases from V and 6 bases from J, with 23 bases in between. The CDR3 consists of 17 residues. The germline V gene has CDR1 MDHEN and CDR2 SYDVKM. The CDR3 bases are TGTGCCAGCAGTCCAACCCAGGGACGCCCCAGGCCCAATGAGCAGTTCTTC. This encodes CASSPTQGRPRPNEQFF.